A selection of T cell receptor beta chains follows, all from one sample in a study of shared clonotypes between healthy human individuals. TCRdb's copy holds only in-frame clones and misses some; the assay was immunoSEQ multiplex PCR. The sample lists roughly 2 million clones, over 85% occurring once. Sequences were obtained from naive CD4+ T cells sorted from blood. These receptors were taken from a man aged 18 to 29 in good health. Both conserved end residues are part of each CDR3. A D gene is named only where the DNA matches it firmly.

J gene,V gene,D gene,CDR3 protein
TRBJ1-3,TRBV2,NA,CASSDEGISGNTIYF
TRBJ1-1,TRBV28,TRBD1,CASTPTGGDTEAFF
TRBJ1-5,TRBV7-8,TRBD1,CASSLDRGGLLQPQHF
TRBJ1-2,TRBV6-6,TRBD1,CASIAGGPGYGYTF
TRBJ1-3,TRBV5-1,NA,CASSLDLRGNSGNTIYF
TRBJ1-1,TRBV10-1,NA,CASSESGTGMNTEAFF
TRBJ1-2,TRBV29-1,NA,CSVENPIYGYTF
TRBJ2-7,TRBV7-9,NA,CASSLTTGGDEQYF
TRBJ2-7,TRBV4-3,NA,CASSQEGRDNEQYF
TRBJ2-5,TRBV5-1,TRBD2,CASSILAVKGETQYF
TRBJ1-2,TRBV6-5,NA,CASSYPMTGPLTF
TRBJ1-2,TRBV6-1,NA,CASNSIKGGSYGYTF
TRBJ2-7,TRBV7-8,TRBD1,CASSLAKGAVVSEQYF
TRBJ1-3,TRBV28,TRBD1,CASSLGTGDVSGNTIYF
TRBJ1-1,TRBV2,NA,CASRADGPNTEAFF
TRBJ2-3,TRBV27,NA,CASSFQLADTQYF
TRBJ1-5,TRBV19,NA,CASSILRGLGQPQHF
TRBJ2-1,TRBV9,NA,CASSMGPGRDEQFF
TRBJ2-5,TRBV21-1,NA,CASSKKCIGGGETQYF
TRBJ1-6,TRBV18,NA,CASSLVGQPDNSPLHF
TRBJ2-7,TRBV18,NA,CASSPGTRTYEQYF
TRBJ1-5,TRBV5-6,NA,CASSLAGTQPQHF
TRBJ2-7,TRBV10-3,NA,CATQATSYEQYF
TRBJ1-1,TRBV28,TRBD1,CASSLTGVIEAFF
TRBJ1-2,TRBV5-8,TRBD1,CASSFDRAVYGYTF
TRBJ1-6,TRBV30,NA,CAWSEGGRIYNSPLHF
TRBJ1-3,TRBV5-1,NA,CASSLVGAGNTIYF
TRBJ1-6,TRBV19,NA,CASSTGPVNSPLHF
TRBJ1-5,TRBV6-5,TRBD1,CASRADRGQQPQHF
TRBJ2-7,TRBV5-4,NA,CASSLGGGQHYEQYF
TRBJ1-5,TRBV2,TRBD1,CASKSGQANQPQHF
TRBJ2-3,TRBV6-1,NA,CASSERRSRVPDTQYF
TRBJ2-2,TRBV11-2,TRBD1,CASSLDRGPTGELFF
TRBJ2-1,TRBV11-2,TRBD2,CASSSGLAGSGEQFF
TRBJ2-1,TRBV14,NA,CASSQLLQGYNEQFF
TRBJ2-7,TRBV11-2,NA,CASSDGGRAGYEQYF
TRBJ1-4,TRBV2,NA,CASSAFEGRGEKLFF
TRBJ1-4,TRBV4-3,NA,CASSQDGLGNEKLFF
TRBJ2-5,TRBV5-4,NA,CASSGRDWKETQYF
TRBJ2-6,TRBV4-1,TRBD1,CASSPTGLGANVLTF
TRBJ1-1,TRBV11-2,NA,CASSLIVNTEAFF
TRBJ2-7,TRBV11-2,TRBD2,CASGSGRTSYEQYF
TRBJ1-4,TRBV6-1,NA,CASSEPGRGEKLFF
TRBJ1-1,TRBV6-6,NA,CASSYSEAEGIHF